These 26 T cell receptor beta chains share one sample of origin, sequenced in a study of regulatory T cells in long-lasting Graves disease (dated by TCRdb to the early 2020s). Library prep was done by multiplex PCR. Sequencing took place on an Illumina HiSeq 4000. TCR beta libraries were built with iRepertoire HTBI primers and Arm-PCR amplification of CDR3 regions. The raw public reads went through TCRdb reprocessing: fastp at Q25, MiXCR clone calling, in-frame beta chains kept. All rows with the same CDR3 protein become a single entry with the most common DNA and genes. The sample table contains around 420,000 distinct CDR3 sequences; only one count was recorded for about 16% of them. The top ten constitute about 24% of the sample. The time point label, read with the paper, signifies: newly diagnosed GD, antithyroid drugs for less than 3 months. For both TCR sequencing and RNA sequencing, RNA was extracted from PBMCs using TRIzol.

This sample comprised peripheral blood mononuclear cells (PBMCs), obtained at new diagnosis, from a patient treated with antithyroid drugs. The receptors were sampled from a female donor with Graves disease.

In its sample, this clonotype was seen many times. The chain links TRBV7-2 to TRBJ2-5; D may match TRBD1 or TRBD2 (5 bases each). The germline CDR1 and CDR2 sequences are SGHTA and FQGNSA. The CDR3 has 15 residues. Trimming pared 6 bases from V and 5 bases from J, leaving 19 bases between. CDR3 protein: CASRPTTGGRETQYF. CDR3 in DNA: TGTGCCAGCAGACCAACGACTGGGGGAAGGGAGACCCAGTACTTC.

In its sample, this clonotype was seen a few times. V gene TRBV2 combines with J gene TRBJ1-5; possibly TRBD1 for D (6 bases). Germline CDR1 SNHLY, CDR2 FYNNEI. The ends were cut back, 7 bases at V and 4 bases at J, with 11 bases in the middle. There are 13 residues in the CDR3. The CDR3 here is CASIGGGNQPQHF. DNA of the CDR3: TGTGCCAGCATCGGAGGGGGGAATCAGCCCCAGCATTTT.

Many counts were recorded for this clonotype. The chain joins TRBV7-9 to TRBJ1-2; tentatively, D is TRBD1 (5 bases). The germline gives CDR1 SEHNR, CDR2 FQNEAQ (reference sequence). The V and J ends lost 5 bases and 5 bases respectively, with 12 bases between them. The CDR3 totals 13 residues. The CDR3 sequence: CASSRQSMYGYTF. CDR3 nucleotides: TGTGCCAGCAGCAGACAGTCCATGTATGGCTACACCTTC.

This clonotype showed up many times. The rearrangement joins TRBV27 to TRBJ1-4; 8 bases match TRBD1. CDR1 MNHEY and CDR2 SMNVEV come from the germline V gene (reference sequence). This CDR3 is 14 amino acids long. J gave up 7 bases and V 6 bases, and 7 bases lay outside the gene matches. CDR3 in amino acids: CASSRGQGAEKLFF. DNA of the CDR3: TGTGCCAGCAGCCGAGGACAGGGTGCTGAAAAACTGTTTTTT.

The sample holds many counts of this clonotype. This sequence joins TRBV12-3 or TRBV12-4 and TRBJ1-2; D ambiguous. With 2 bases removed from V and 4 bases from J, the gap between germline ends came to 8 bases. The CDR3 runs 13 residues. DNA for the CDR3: TGTGCCAGCAGTTTAAAGAGGGCCTATGGCTACACCTTC. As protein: CASSLKRAYGYTF.

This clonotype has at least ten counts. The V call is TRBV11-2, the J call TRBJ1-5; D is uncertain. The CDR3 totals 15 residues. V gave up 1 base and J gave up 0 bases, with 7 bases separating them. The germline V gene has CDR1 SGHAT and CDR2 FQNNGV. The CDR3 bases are TGTGCCAGCAGCTTAGCAGCTTATAGCAATCAGCCCCAGCATTTT. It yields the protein CASSLAAYSNQPQHF.

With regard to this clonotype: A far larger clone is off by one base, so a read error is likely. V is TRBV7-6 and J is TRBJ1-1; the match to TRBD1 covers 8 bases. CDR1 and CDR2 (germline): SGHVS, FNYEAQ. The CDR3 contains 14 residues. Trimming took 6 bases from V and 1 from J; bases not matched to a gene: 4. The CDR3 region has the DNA TGTGCCAGCAGTCCGGGACAGGAGAACACTGAAGCTTTCTTT. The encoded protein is CASSPGQENTEAFF.

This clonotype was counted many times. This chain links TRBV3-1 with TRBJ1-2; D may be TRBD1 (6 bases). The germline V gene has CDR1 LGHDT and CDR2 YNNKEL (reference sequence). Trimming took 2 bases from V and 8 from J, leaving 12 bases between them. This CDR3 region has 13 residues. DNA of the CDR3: TGTGCCAGCAGCCAATCCGGGGGCGAAGGCTACACCTTC. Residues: CASSQSGGEGYTF.

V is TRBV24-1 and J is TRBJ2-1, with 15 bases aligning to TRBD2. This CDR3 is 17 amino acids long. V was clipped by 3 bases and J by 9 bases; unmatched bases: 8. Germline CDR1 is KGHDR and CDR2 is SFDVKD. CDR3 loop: CATSDHGLAGGLTEQFF. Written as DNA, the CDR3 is TGTGCCACCAGTGATCACGGACTAGCGGGAGGGCTGACTGAGCAGTTCTTC.

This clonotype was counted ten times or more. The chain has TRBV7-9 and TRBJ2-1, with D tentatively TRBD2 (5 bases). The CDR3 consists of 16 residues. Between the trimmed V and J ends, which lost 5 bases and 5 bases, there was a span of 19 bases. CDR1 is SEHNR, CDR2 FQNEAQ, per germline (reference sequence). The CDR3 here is CASSPPRTGINNEQFF. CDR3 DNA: TGTGCCAGCAGCCCCCCTCGGACGGGGATAAACAATGAGCAGTTCTTC. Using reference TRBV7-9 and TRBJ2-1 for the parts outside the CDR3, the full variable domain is DTGVSQNPRHKITKRGQNVTFRCDPISEHNRLYWYRQTLGQGPEFLTYFQNEAQLEKSRLLSDRFSAERPKGSFSTLEIQRTEQGDSAMYLCASSPPRTGINNEQFFGPGTRLTVL.

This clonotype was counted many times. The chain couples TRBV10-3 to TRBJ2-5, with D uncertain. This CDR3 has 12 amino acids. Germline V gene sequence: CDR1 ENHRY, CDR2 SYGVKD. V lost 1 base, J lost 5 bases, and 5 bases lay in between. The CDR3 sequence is CAISEWRETQYF. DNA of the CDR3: TGTGCCATCAGTGAGTGGCGGGAGACCCAGTACTTC.

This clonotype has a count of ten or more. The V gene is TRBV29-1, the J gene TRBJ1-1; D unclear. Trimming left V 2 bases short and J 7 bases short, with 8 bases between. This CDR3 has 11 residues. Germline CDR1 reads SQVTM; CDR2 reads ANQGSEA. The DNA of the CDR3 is TGCAGCGTTGAACCCGAGAGTGAAGCTTTCTTT. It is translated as CSVEPESEAFF.

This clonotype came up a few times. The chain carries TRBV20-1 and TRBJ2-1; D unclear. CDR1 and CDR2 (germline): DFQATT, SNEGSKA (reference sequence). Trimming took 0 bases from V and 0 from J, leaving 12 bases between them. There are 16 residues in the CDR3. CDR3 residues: CSARDLAQPSYNEQFF. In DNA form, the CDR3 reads TGCAGTGCTAGAGATCTGGCCCAACCCTCCTACAATGAGCAGTTCTTC.

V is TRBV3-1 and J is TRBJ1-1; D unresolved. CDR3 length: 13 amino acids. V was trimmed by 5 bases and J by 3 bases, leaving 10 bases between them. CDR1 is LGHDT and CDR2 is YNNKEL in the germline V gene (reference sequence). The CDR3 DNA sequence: TGTGCCAGCAGCATACAGACACACACTGAAGCTTTCTTT. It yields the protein CASSIQTHTEAFF.

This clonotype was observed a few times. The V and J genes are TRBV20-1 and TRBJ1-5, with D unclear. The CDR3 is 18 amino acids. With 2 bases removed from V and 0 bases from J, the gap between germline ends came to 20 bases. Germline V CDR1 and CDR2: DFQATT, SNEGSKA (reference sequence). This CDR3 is CSARPHGERPYSNQPQHF. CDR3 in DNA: TGCAGTGCTAGACCCCATGGCGAACGCCCTTATAGCAATCAGCCCCAGCATTTT.

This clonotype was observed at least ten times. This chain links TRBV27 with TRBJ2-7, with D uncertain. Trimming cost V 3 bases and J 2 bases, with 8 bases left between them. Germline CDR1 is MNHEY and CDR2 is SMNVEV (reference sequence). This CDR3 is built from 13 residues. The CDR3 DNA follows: TGTGCCAGCAGTTTCAGTAGCACCTACGAGCAGTACTTC. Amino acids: CASSFSSTYEQYF.

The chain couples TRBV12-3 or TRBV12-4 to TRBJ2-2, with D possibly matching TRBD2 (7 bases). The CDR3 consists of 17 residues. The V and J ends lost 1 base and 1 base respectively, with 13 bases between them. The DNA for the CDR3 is TGTGCCAGCAGTTTAGGGGGGGGCTGGAAGAACACCGGGGAGCTGTTTTTT. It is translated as CASSLGGGWKNTGELFF.

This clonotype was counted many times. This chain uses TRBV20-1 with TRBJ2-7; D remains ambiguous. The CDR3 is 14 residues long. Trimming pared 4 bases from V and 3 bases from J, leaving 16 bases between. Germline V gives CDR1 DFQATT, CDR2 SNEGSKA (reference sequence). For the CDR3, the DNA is TGCAGTGCTACGGAAAGCCGCGGCAACTACGAGCAGTACTTC. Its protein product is CSATESRGNYEQYF.

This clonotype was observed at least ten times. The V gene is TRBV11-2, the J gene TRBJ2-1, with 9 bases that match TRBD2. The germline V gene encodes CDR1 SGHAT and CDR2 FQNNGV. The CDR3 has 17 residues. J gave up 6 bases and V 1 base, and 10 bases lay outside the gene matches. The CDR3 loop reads CASSLGGGGAILNEQFF. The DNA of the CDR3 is TGTGCCAGCAGCTTAGGCGGGGGGGGCGCGATTCTCAATGAGCAGTTCTTC.

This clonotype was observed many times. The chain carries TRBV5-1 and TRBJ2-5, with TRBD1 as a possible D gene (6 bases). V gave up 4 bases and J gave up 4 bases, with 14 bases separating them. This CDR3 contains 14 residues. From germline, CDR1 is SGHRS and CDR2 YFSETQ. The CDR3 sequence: CASSVGQHAETQYF. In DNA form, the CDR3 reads TGCGCCAGCAGCGTTGGACAGCACGCAGAGACCCAGTACTTC.

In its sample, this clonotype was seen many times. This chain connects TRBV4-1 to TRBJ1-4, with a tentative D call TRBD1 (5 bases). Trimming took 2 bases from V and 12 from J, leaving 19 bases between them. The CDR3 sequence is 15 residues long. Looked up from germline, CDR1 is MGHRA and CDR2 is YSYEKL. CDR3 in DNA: TGCGCCAGCAGCCAAATACGGGACGGTATGAAGGAACTGTTTTTT. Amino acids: CASSQIRDGMKELFF.

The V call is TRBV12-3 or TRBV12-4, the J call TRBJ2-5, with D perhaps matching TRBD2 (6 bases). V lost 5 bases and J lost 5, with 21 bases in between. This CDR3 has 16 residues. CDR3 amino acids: CASSPFQGRGRETQYF. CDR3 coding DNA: TGTGCCAGCAGTCCATTCCAGGGACGGGGGAGGGAGACCCAGTACTTC.

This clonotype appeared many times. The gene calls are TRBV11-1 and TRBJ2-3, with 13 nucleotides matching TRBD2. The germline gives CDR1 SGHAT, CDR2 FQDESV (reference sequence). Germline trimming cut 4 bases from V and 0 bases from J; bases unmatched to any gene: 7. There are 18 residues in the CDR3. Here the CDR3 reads CASSSPGTSGASTDTQYF. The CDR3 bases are TGTGCCAGCAGCTCCCCCGGGACTAGCGGGGCTAGCACAGATACGCAGTATTTT. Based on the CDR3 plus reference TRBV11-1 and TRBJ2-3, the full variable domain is EAEVAQSPRYKITEKSQAVAFWCDPISGHATLYWYRQILGQGPELLVQFQDESVVDDSQLPKDRFSAERLKGVDSTLKIQPAELGDSAMYLCASSSPGTSGASTDTQYFGPGTRLTVL.

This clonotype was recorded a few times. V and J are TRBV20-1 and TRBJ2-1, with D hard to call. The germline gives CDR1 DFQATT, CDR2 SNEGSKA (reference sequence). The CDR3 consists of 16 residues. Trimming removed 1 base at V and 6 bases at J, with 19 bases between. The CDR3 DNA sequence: TGCAGTGCTAGAGCTAGGCGGAGCCTCCAGGTCAATGAGCAGTTCTTC. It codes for CSARARRSLQVNEQFF.

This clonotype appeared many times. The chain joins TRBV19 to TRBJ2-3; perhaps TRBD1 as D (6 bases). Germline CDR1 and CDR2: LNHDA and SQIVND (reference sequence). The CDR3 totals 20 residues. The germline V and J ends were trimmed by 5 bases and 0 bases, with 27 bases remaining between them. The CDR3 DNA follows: TGTGCCAGTAGTCCCGAGACAGGAGCTTATCCCGTGAAAAGCACAGATACGCAGTATTTT. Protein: CASSPETGAYPVKSTDTQYF.

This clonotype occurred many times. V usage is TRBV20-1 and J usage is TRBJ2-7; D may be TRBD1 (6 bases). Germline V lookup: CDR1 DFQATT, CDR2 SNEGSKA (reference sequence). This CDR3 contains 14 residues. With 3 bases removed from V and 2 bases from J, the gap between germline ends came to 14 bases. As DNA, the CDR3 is TGCAGTGCTAGCGCCCGGGACACCGCCTACGAGCAGTACTTC. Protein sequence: CSASARDTAYEQYF.